Listed below are T cell receptor beta chains from one sample, sequenced in a study of cytomegalovirus exposure and HLA in healthy donors. The assay was immunoSEQ multiplex PCR, and TCRdb's table has in-frame clones only and misses some. The sample has about 77,000 clones. Specimen: PBMCs. The receptors were sampled from a man aged 50 to 60 in good health and CMV-seropositive. Both conserved end residues are part of each CDR3. Fields, in order: V gene, D gene, J gene, CDR3 protein, CDR3 DNA. A D gene is named only where the DNA matches it firmly.

V: TRBV10-3
D: .
J: TRBJ1-1
CDR3: CAIKPGMDTEAFF
DNA: TGTGCCATCAAGCCAGGGATGGACACTGAAGCTTTCTTT

V: TRBV6-1
D: .
J: TRBJ1-1
CDR3: CASGDLPRPEAFF
DNA: TGTGCCAGCGGAGATCTACCCCGCCCTGAAGCTTTCTTT

V: TRBV6-5
D: .
J: TRBJ1-2
CDR3: CASSHFGGPDGYTF
DNA: TGTGCCAGCAGCCACTTCGGGGGACCCGATGGCTACACCTTC

V: TRBV5-4
D: TRBD1
J: TRBJ2-2
CDR3: CASSPDRGTGELFF
DNA: TGTGCCAGCAGCCCCGACAGGGGAACCGGGGAGCTGTTTTTT

V: TRBV7-2
D: .
J: TRBJ2-1
CDR3: CASSTRDFADDNEQFF
DNA: TGTGCCAGCAGCACTAGGGACTTTGCGGACGACAATGAGCAGTTCTTC

V: TRBV5-1
D: TRBD1
J: TRBJ2-5
CDR3: CASSPDGQARETQYF
DNA: TGCGCCAGCAGCCCTGACGGACAGGCGAGGGAGACCCAGTACTTC

V: TRBV7-3
D: TRBD1
J: TRBJ1-5
CDR3: CASSKGANQPQHF
DNA: TGTGCCAGCAGCAAGGGGGCGAACCAGCCCCAGCATTTT

V: TRBV9
D: TRBD1
J: TRBJ2-2
CDR3: CASSVDRDRVNTGELFF
DNA: TGTGCCAGCAGCGTAGATCGGGACAGGGTAAACACCGGGGAGCTGTTTTTT

V: TRBV9
D: TRBD1
J: TRBJ1-4
CDR3: CASSASGTVNEKLFF
DNA: TGTGCCAGCAGCGCCTCCGGGACAGTTAATGAAAAACTGTTTTTT

V: TRBV18
D: TRBD2
J: TRBJ2-7
CDR3: CASSPPASGVYEQYF
DNA: TGTGCCAGCTCACCACCGGCTAGCGGGGTCTACGAGCAGTACTTC

V: TRBV1
D: .
J: TRBJ2-5
CDR3: CTSSPEGTPQETQYF
DNA: TGCACCAGCAGCCCGGAGGGGACTCCCCAAGAGACCCAGTACTTC

V: TRBV5-1
D: TRBD2
J: TRBJ2-3
CDR3: CASTSSGATGNTQYF
DNA: TGCGCCAGCACAAGTAGCGGGGCCACGGGGAATACGCAGTATTTT

V: TRBV6-7
D: .
J: TRBJ1-6
CDR3: CASSPTRDYNSPLHF
DNA: TGTGCCAGCAGTCCGACCCGGGACTATAATTCACCCCTCCACTTT

V: TRBV5-1
D: TRBD1
J: TRBJ2-2
CDR3: CASSPTQGANGELFF
DNA: TGCGCCAGCAGCCCGACCCAGGGGGCAAACGGGGAGCTGTTTTTT

V: TRBV21-1
D: .
J: TRBJ1-1
CDR3: CASSAGTEAFF
DNA: TGTGCCAGCAGCGCGGGGACTGAAGCTTTCTTT

V: TRBV19
D: .
J: TRBJ1-5
CDR3: CASSPSGSQSPQHF
DNA: TGTGCCAGTAGTCCATCAGGCTCCCAATCGCCCCAGCATTTT

V: TRBV12-5
D: .
J: TRBJ2-2
CDR3: CASGLWTLNTGELFF
DNA: TGTGCTAGTGGTTTGTGGACACTAAACACCGGGGAGCTGTTTTTT

V: TRBV10-3
D: TRBD1
J: TRBJ1-1
CDR3: CAITPTGMNTEAFF
DNA: TGTGCCATCACTCCGACAGGGATGAACACTGAAGCTTTCTTT

V: TRBV5-6
D: .
J: TRBJ2-7
CDR3: CASSPRRLLNEQYF
DNA: TGTGCCAGCAGCCCAAGGAGGCTTTTGAACGAGCAGTACTTC

V: TRBV9
D: TRBD1
J: TRBJ2-4
CDR3: CASSGGQGAAKNIQYF
DNA: TGTGCCAGCAGCGGGGGACAGGGGGCTGCCAAAAACATTCAGTACTTC

V: TRBV30
D: .
J: TRBJ2-5
CDR3: CAWTGYQETQYF
DNA: TGTGCCTGGACGGGGTATCAAGAGACCCAGTACTTC

V: TRBV27
D: .
J: TRBJ2-7
CDR3: CASSPRNRGYEQYF
DNA: TGTGCCAGCAGTCCACGGAACCGGGGCTACGAGCAGTACTTC

V: TRBV15
D: TRBD1
J: TRBJ2-1
CDR3: CATSRATGVDEQFF
DNA: TGTGCCACCAGCAGGGCGACAGGGGTTGACGAGCAGTTCTTC

V: TRBV29-1
D: TRBD1
J: TRBJ1-1
CDR3: CSVEDSGTGGGGEAFF
DNA: TGCAGCGTTGAAGATTCCGGGACAGGGGGCGGTGGTGAAGCTTTCTTT

V: TRBV5-6
D: TRBD1
J: TRBJ2-5
CDR3: CASSPRTGAETQYF
DNA: TGTGCCAGCAGCCCCAGGACAGGGGCGGAGACCCAGTACTTC

V: TRBV5-1
D: TRBD1
J: TRBJ2-5
CDR3: CASSLNPGQGAETQYF
DNA: TGCGCCAGCAGCTTGAATCCGGGACAGGGGGCTGAGACCCAGTACTTC

V: TRBV6-1
D: TRBD1
J: TRBJ1-1
CDR3: CASSRDRNTEAFF
DNA: TGTGCCAGCAGCAGGGACAGGAACACTGAAGCTTTCTTT

V: TRBV9
D: TRBD2
J: TRBJ2-5
CDR3: CASSVGTSGNGVETQYF
DNA: TGTGCCAGCAGCGTAGGGACTAGCGGGAACGGGGTGGAGACCCAGTACTTC

V: TRBV7-2
D: .
J: TRBJ1-2
CDR3: CASSLAGTGGYGYTF
DNA: TGTGCCAGCAGCTTAGCGGGGACGGGGGGCTATGGCTACACCTTC

V: TRBV5-1
D: TRBD2
J: TRBJ2-3
CDR3: CASRSGAGAHTDTQYF
DNA: TGCGCCAGCAGATCTGGAGCGGGGGCCCACACAGATACGCAGTATTTT

V: TRBV15
D: TRBD1
J: TRBJ2-1
CDR3: CATSRDQSGRGGENEQFF
DNA: TGTGCCACCAGCAGAGATCAGAGCGGAAGAGGGGGCGAGAATGAGCAGTTCTTC

V: TRBV6-8
D: TRBD1
J: TRBJ1-2
CDR3: CASSYRDRGQIYGYTF
DNA: TGTGCCAGCAGTTATCGAGACAGGGGGCAAATCTATGGCTACACCTTC

V: TRBV9
D: TRBD1
J: TRBJ1-2
CDR3: CASSGGQGNYGYTF
DNA: TGTGCCAGCAGCGGGGGACAGGGGAACTATGGCTACACCTTC

V: TRBV5-1
D: TRBD1
J: TRBJ1-2
CDR3: CASSSTGERNGYTF
DNA: TGCGCCAGCAGCTCAACAGGGGAGCGGAATGGCTACACCTTC

V: TRBV5-1
D: TRBD1
J: TRBJ2-5
CDR3: CASSQDRESETQYF
DNA: TGCGCCAGCAGCCAGGACAGGGAATCGGAGACCCAGTACTTC

V: TRBV7-3
D: .
J: TRBJ2-6
CDR3: CASSLSAGLSSGANVLTF
DNA: TGTGCCAGCAGCTTAAGTGCAGGCCTTAGCTCTGGGGCCAACGTCCTGACTTTC

V: TRBV6-1
D: .
J: TRBJ2-3
CDR3: CASRIDSSTDTQYF
DNA: TGTGCCAGCAGAATAGACAGCTCCACAGATACGCAGTATTTT

V: TRBV18
D: .
J: TRBJ1-2
CDR3: CASSPGDGYTF
DNA: TGTGCCAGCTCACCAGGAGATGGCTACACCTTC

V: TRBV5-6
D: .
J: TRBJ1-1
CDR3: CASSLKGQDQGTEAFF
DNA: TGTGCCAGCAGCCTGAAGGGGCAGGACCAAGGGACTGAAGCTTTCTTT

V: TRBV25-1
D: .
J: TRBJ2-7
CDR3: CASSRGGRVSYEQYF
DNA: TGTGCCAGCAGTAGGGGGGGACGCGTCTCCTACGAGCAGTACTTC

V: TRBV18
D: .
J: TRBJ1-3
CDR3: CASSPSVDGNTIYF
DNA: TGTGCCAGCTCCCCTAGTGTCGATGGAAACACCATATATTTT

V: TRBV2
D: TRBD1
J: TRBJ1-1
CDR3: CAIGTANTEAFF
DNA: TGTGCCATCGGGACAGCGAACACTGAAGCTTTCTTT

V: TRBV6-5
D: .
J: TRBJ1-2
CDR3: CASSKASDYGYTF
DNA: TGTGCCAGCTCCAAAGCATCTGACTATGGCTACACCTTC

V: TRBV7-9
D: TRBD1
J: TRBJ1-4
CDR3: CASSTGDEKLFF
DNA: TGTGCCAGCAGCACAGGGGATGAAAAACTGTTTTTT

V: TRBV6-5
D: .
J: TRBJ2-7
CDR3: CASSYSSPLSYEQYF
DNA: TGTGCCAGCAGTTACTCTTCCCCCTTATCCTACGAGCAGTACTTC

V: TRBV6-5
D: .
J: TRBJ1-4
CDR3: CASSYSHITTNEKLFF
DNA: TGTGCCAGCAGTTACTCTCACATTACAACTAATGAAAAACTGTTTTTT

V: TRBV7-9
D: TRBD1
J: TRBJ2-7
CDR3: CASSFTGGQYF
DNA: TGTGCCAGCAGCTTTACAGGGGGGCAGTACTTC

V: TRBV30
D: .
J: TRBJ1-1
CDR3: CALRDRPNTEAFF
DNA: TGTGCCTTAAGAGACAGGCCGAACACTGAAGCTTTCTTT